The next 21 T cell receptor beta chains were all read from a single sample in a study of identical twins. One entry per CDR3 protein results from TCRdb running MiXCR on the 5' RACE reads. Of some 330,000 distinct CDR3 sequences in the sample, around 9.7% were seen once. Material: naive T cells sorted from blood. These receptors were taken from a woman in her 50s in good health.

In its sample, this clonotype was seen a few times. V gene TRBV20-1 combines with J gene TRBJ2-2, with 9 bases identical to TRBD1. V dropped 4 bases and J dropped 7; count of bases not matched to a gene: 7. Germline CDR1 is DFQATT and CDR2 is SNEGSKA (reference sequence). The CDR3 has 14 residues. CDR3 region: CSAKGQGRSGELFF. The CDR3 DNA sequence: TGCAGTGCTAAAGGACAGGGGAGGAGCGGGGAGCTGTTTTTT.

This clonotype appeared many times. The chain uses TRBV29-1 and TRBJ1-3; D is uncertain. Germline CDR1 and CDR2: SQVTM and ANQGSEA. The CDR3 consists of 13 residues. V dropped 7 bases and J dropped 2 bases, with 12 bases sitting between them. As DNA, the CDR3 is TGCAGCGGTTCGTATTCTCCTGGAAACACCATATATTTT. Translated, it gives CSGSYSPGNTIYF.

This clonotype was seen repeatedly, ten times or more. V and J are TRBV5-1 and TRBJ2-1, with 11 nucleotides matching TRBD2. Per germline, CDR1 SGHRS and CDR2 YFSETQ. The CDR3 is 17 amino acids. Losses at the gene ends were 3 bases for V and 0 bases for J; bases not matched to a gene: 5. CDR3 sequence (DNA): TGCGCCAGCAGCTCCGGGACTAGCGGATACTCCTACAATGAGCAGTTCTTC. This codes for CASSSGTSGYSYNEQFF.

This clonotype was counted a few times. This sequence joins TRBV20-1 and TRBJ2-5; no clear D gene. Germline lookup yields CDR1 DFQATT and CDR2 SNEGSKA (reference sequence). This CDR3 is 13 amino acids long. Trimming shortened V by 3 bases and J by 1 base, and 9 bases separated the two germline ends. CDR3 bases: TGCAGTGCTAGGTTCCCCGGCCAAGAGACCCAGTACTTC. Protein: CSARFPGQETQYF.

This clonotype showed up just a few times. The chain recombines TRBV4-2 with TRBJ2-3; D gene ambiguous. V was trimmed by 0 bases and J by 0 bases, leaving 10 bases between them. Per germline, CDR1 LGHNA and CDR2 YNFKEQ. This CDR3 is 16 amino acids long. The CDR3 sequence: CASSQERHSSTDTQYF. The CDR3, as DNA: TGTGCCAGCAGCCAAGAAAGGCATTCGAGCACAGATACGCAGTATTTT.

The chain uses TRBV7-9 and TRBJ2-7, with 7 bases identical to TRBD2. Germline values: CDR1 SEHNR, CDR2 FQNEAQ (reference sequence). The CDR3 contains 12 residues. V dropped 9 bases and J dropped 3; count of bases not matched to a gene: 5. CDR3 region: CASERDHYEQYF. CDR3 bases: TGTGCCAGTGAGCGGGACCACTACGAGCAGTACTTC. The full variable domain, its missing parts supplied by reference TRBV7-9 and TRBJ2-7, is DTGVSQNPRHKITKRGQNVTFRCDPISEHNRLYWYRQTLGQGPEFLTYFQNEAQLEKSRLLSDRFSAERPKGSFSTLEIQRTEQGDSAMYLCASERDHYEQYFGPGTRLTVT.

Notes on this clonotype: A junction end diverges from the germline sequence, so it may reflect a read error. The CDR3 region is CASSESNHGYPF. The CDR3 DNA reads as TGCGCCAGCAGTGAATCTAATCACGGCTACCCCTTC. V is TRBV10-2 and J is TRBJ1-2; D unresolved. The CDR3 spans 12 residues. CDR1 is WSHSY and CDR2 is SAAADI in the germline V gene.

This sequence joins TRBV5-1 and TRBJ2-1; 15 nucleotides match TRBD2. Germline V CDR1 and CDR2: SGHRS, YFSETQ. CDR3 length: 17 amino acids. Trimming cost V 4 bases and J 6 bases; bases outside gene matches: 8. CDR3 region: CASSPGLAGGRTNEQFF. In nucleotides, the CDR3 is TGCGCCAGCAGCCCGGGACTAGCGGGGGGACGAACCAATGAGCAGTTCTTC.

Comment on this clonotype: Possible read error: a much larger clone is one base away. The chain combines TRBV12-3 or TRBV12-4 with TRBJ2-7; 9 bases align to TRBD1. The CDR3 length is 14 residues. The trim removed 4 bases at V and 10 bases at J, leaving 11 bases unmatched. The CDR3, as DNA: TGTGCCAGCAGTTCGAGGGACAGGGCCATGGACCAGTACTTC. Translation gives CASSSRDRAMDQYF.

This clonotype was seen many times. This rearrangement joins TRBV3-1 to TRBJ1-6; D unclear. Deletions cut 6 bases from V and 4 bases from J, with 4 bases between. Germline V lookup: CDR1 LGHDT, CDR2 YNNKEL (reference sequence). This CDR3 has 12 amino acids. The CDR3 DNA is TGTGCCAGCAGTCCATATAATTCACCCCTCCACTTT. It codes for CASSPYNSPLHF.

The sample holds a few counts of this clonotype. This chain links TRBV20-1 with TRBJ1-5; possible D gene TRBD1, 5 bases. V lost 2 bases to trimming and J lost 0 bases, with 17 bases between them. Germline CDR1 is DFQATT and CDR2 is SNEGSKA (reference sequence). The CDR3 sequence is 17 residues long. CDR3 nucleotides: TGCAGTGCTAGAATTCTTCTAGGGGACCTTAGCAATCAGCCCCAGCATTTT. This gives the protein CSARILLGDLSNQPQHF.

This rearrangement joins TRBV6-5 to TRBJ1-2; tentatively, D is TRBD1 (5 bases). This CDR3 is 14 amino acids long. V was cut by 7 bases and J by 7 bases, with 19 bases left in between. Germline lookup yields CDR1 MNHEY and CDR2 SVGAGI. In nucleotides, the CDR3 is TGTGCCAGCACCAGGGAGGGGAGGGGAATTGGCTACACCTTC. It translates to CASTREGRGIGYTF.

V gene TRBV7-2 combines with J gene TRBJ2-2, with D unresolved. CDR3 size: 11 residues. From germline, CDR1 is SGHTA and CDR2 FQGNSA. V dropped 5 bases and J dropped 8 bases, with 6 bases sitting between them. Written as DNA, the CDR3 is TGTGCCAGCAGCCCCTGGGGGGAGCTGTTTTTT. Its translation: CASSPWGELFF.

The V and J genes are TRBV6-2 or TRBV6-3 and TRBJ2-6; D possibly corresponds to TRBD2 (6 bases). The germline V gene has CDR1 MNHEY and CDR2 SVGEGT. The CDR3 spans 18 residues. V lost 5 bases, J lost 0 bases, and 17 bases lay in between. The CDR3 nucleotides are TGTGCCAGCAGTGAGCTTGGTGGAGGGTACTCTGGGGCCAACGTCCTGACTTTC. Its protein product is CASSELGGGYSGANVLTF.

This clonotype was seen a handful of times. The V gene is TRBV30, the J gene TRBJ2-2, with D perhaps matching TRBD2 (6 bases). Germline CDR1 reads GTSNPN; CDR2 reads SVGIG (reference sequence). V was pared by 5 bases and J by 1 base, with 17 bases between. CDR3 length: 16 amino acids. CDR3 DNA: TGTGCCTGGCGTTCGGGGCTGCGGGGGAACACCGGGGAGCTGTTTTTT. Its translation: CAWRSGLRGNTGELFF.

In DNA, the CDR3 is TGTGCCAGTAGTATGGAATCCAGGCTAGGGAGCAATCAGCCCCAGCATTTT. The encoded protein is CASSMESRLGSNQPQHF. The chain is built from TRBV19 and TRBJ1-5; D uncertain. Germline V CDR1 and CDR2: LNHDA, SQIVND (reference sequence). V lost 3 bases and J lost 1, with 16 bases in between. The CDR3 consists of 17 residues.

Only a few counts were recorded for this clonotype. CDR3: CASSWDRGRPEQYF. The CDR3 bases are TGTGCCAGCAGCTGGGACAGGGGTCGTCCCGAGCAGTACTTC. This sequence joins TRBV12-3 or TRBV12-4 and TRBJ2-7; TRBD1 matches at 10 bases. This CDR3 has 14 residues. J gave up 6 bases and V 6 bases, and 8 bases lay outside the gene matches.

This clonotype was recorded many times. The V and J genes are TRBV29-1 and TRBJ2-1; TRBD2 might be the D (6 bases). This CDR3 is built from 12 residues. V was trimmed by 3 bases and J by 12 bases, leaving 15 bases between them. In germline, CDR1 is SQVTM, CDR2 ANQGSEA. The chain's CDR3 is CSVEPGTLGQFF. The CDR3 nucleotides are TGCAGCGTTGAGCCCGGGACTTTAGGGCAGTTCTTC.

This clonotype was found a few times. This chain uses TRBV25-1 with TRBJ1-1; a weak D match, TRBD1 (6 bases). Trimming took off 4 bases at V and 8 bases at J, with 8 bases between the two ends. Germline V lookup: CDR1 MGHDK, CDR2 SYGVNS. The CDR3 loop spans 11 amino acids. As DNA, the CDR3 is TGTGCCAGCAGTGTTAGGGGGGAAGCTTTCTTT. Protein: CASSVRGEAFF.

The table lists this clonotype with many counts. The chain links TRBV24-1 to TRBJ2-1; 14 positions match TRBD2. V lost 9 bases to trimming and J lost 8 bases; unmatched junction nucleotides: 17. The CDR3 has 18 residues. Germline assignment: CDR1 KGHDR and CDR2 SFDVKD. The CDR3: CATGRLAGGPRRDDEQFF. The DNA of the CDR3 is TGTGCCACCGGAAGACTAGCGGGAGGGCCAAGGAGAGACGATGAGCAGTTCTTC.

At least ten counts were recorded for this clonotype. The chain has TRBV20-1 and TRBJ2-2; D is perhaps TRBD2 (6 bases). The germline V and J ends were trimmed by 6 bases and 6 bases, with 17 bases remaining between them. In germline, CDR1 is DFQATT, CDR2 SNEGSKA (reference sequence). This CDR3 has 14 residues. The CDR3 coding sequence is TGCAGTGCCCCCAAAGGTGGGAGGTCCGGGGAGCTGTTTTTT. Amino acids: CSAPKGGRSGELFF.